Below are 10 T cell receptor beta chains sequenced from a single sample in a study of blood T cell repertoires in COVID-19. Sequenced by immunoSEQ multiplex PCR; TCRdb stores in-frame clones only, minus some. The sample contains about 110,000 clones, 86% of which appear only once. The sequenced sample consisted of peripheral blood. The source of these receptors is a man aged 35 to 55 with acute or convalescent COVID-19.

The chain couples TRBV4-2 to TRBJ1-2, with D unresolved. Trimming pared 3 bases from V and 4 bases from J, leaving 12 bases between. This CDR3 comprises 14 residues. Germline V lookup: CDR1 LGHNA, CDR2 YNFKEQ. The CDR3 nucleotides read TGTGCCAGCAGCCAGTCAGTCGGACTCTATGGCTACACCTTC. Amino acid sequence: CASSQSVGLYGYTF.

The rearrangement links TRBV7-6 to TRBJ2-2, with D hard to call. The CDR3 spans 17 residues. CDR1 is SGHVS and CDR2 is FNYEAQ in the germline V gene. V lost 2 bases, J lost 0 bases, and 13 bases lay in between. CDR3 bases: TGTGCCAGCAGCTTAATCCCCTCTAACGCGAACACCGGGGAGCTGTTTTTT. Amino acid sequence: CASSLIPSNANTGELFF.

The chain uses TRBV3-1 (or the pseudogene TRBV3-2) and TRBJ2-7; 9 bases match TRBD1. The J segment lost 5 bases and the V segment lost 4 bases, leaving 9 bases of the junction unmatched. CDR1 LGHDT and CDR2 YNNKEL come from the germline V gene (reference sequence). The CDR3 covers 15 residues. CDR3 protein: CASSPSGTGRNEQYF. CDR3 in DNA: TGTGCCAGCAGCCCCTCCGGGACAGGGAGGAACGAGCAGTACTTC.

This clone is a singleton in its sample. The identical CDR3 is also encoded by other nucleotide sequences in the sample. In DNA form, the CDR3 reads TGTGCCAGTAGTGGGGACAGGGTTGGAGATCAGCCCCAGCATTTT. Its translation is CASSGDRVGDQPQHF. This chain uses TRBV19 with TRBJ1-5, with 9 bases aligning to TRBD1. V was pared by 5 bases and J by 5 bases, with 7 bases of the junction left unmatched. The CDR3 loop spans 15 amino acids. In germline, CDR1 is LNHDA, CDR2 SQIVND (reference sequence).

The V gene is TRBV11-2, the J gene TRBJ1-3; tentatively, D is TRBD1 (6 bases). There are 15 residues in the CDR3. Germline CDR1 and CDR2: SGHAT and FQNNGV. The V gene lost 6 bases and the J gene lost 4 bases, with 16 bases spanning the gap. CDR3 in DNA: TGTGCCAGCAGGTCCTACGGGACATTCGGAAACACCATATATTTT. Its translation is CASRSYGTFGNTIYF.

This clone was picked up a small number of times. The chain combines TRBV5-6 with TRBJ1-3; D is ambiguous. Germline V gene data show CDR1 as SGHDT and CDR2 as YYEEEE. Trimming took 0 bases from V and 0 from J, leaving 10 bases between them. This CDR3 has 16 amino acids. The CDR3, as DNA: TGTGCCAGCAGCTTGGGACCCCGGGGCTCTGGAAACACCATATATTTT. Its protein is CASSLGPRGSGNTIYF.

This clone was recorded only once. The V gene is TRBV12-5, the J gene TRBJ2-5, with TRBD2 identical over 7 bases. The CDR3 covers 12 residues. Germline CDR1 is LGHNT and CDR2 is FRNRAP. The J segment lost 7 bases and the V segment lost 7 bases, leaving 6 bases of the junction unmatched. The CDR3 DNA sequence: TGTGCTAGTGCCTCCAGCGGGGTGACCCAGTACTTC. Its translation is CASASSGVTQYF.

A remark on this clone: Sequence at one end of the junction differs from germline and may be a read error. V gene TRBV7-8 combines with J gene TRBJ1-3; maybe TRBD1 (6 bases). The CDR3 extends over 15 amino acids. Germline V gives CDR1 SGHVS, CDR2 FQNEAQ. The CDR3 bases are TGTGCCAGCAGTTTAGCGGGGGCTTCTGGAAACACCATATATTTT. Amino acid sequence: CASSLAGASGNTIYF.

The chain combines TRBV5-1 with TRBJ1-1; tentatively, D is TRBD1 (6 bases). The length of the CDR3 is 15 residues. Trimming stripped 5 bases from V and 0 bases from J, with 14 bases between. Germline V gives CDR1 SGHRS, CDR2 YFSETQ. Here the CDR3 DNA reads TGCGCCAGCAGAAAACAGGGAGATCTGAACACTGAAGCTTTCTTT. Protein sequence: CASRKQGDLNTEAFF. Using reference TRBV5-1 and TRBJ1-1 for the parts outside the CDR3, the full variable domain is KAGVTQTPRYLIKTRGQQVTLSCSPISGHRSVSWYQQTPGQGLQFLFEYFSETQRNKGNFPGRFSGRQFSNSRSEMNVSTLELGDSALYLCASRKQGDLNTEAFFGQGTRLTVV.

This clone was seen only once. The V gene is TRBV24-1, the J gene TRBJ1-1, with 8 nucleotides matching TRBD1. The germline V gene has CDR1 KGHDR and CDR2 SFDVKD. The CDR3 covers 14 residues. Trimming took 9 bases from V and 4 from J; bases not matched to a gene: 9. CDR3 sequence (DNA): TGTGCCACCCCACTCCGAGGACAGGGCACTGAAGCTTTCTTT. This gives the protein CATPLRGQGTEAFF.